This record covers a single T cell receptor beta chain. TCRdb's table, derived via immunoSEQ multiplex PCR, lists solely in-frame clones and lacks some. The sample yields roughly 250,000 clones, 88% seen once. This sample was included in a study of blood T cell repertoires in COVID-19. Overall study: COVID-19 samples collected from the United States, Italy and Spain covered acute and convalescent phases.

V was cut by 8 bases and J by 3 bases, with 11 bases left in between. CDR1 SGHVS and CDR2 FQNEAQ come from the germline V gene. This CDR3 is built from 13 residues. Participant reports of clinical history set cohort assignment. Input material: PBMCs or T cells enriched from blood (not recorded which). This sequence joins TRBV7-8 and TRBJ1-3; D unresolved. The clonotype originates from a woman between 35 and 50 years old who had been exposed to COVID-19. The CDR3 DNA is TGTGCCAGCTCCGAGGGAAGTGGAAACACCATATATTTT. It is translated as CASSEGSGNTIYF.